Detailed here is one T cell receptor (beta chain). The antigen this receptor binds is unknown. No base qualities exist here, and no much larger clone lies one base off it. Library preparation employed the immunoSEQ multiplex PCR assay. A mixture of 60 forward primers for TCR Vbeta segments and 13 reverse primers for TCR Jbeta segments was used in the multiplex PCR. A multiplex PCR assay on genomic DNA amplified the CDR3 region of rearranged TCR beta genes. The Illumina HiSeq System was used to sequence the amplified TCR beta libraries as 87-base-pair reads. Turning to the authors' computational methods: A later analysis tallied tens of millions of unique TCR beta chains across the 666 repertoires, and about 12 million of those chains were shared by two or more donors. Raw reads were error-corrected and collapsed into unique sequences by a nearest-neighbor algorithm in which closely related sequences were merged to remove PCR and sequencing errors. V, D and J gene segments were assigned by aligning CDR3 sequences to IMGT reference sequences. For a sequence to be retained, a match of at least six nucleotides was required to both a V gene segment and a J gene segment. Rearrangements were classified as productive when the CDR3 lacked stop codons and remained in frame with V and J, and all other rearrangements were classified as non-productive. Following IMGT convention, CDR3 was defined as the stretch from the second conserved V-encoded cysteine to the conserved J-encoded phenylalanine. In an earlier analysis of 500 to 650 of the donors, sequences lacking an unambiguous match to a single V gene segment were excluded. In an earlier analysis of approximately 560 of the donors, a V segment was called functional when productive rearrangements were above 56.7%, and segregating when the standard deviation between donors exceeded 5%. A statistical classification framework was built to diagnose cytomegalovirus status from the catalog of TCR beta chain sequences. V and J gene assignment, in a later analysis, came from comparing TCR nucleotide sequences with IMGT/GENE-DB human TR gene sequences. In a later analysis, CDR3 sequences and most-parsimonious VDJ recombination scenarios were assigned using the TCRdist pipeline. In a later analysis, each TCR beta chain was defined by its CDR3 amino acid sequence together with its V-gene family, and reads without a unique V-gene family were excluded. As a way to deal with suspected cross-contamination and a sequencing artifact, a later analysis dropped under 600 nucleotide sequences that were highly shared and had low generation probability. A later analysis calculated a clonal expansion index for each public chain from normalized within-repertoire ranks of inferred template counts. In a later analysis, generation probabilities were computed using a VDJ recombination model fitted to out-of-frame rearrangements, and the results were checked against IGoR. Hypergeometric tests were used in a later analysis to score TCR-TCR, TCR-HLA and TCR-CMV co-occurrence, with a repertoire-size bias correction applied to the TCR pairs. To estimate false discovery rates, a later analysis permuted the HLA or CMV assignments 20 times. In a later analysis, co-occurring TCRs were grouped with DBSCAN, and TCRdist sequence similarity was added when clustering was performed within HLA-allele-positive subsets. For co-occurrence clustering, repertoires with fewer than 30,000 or more than 120,000 public chains were excluded, along with five or six repertoires with anomalous nucleotide sharing. In TCRdb, the immuneACCESS table is reduced to in-frame sequences with V and J assigned. These tables do not hold every clone; where another copy was compared, an unresolved V gene accounts for under half, and the others remain unexplained. That table gives V, J and clone size, and the DNA gave D and trimming. Within this sample are about 97,000 clones, with about a tenth of them counted one time only. 5.1% of the sample is taken by the ten largest.

The data originate from a study of cytomegalovirus exposure and HLA in healthy donors (dated by TCRdb to 2016 to 2017). With regard to the full study: An earlier analysis of approximately 640 of the donors reported 250 to 300 Gb of sequence data and around 110 million unique TCR beta sequences from around 200 million T cells. Roughly 300 gigabases of sequencing data and tens of millions of unique TCR sequences were included in an early release covering roughly 700 HLA-typed donors. Of the 398 genotyped donors, about 80% fell in the genetic ancestry cluster associated with self-reported Caucasian donors. The study was designed to test whether signatures of past pathogen exposure could be identified by cataloging public T cell receptors. The study used immunosequencing to profile the T cell repertoires of approximately 640 subjects and linked those repertoires to cytomegalovirus serostatus. In addition to the first cohort of around 670 subjects, a separate validation cohort of around 110 different subjects was used. To predict cytomegalovirus infection status, the study combined high-throughput TCR immunosequencing, statistical association of individual TCRs with disease status, and machine learning. In a later analysis, previously published TCR beta repertoires from 550 to 700 donors were re-analyzed and high-resolution HLA genotyping was added so that TCR occurrence patterns could be studied. In the later analysis, no new phenotypic data were used to find candidate immune exposures; instead, reliance was placed on TCR beta sequences and their occurrence across donors. An earlier analysis of 500 to 650 of the donors applied high-throughput TCR beta sequencing to assess whether each TCR beta V gene segment acted as functional or pseudogenic. Donor age, sex, ethnicity and CMV serostatus were compiled together with the repertoire data. A later genetic analysis used genome-wide SNP genotypes for about 65% of the roughly 700 donors, treating that subset as a discovery cohort. Every discovery cohort repertoire had been produced on one sequencing platform. Class I and class II HLA loci were covered by the typing at four-digit resolution. Typing coverage differed by locus: A, B, C, DRB1 and DQB1 were typed in about 620-630 donors, DQA1 in 522, DPA1 in some 600, and DPB1 in 472. Roughly 5 DR-DQ haplotypes were handled as single units for association and clustering, since linkage in the cohort was strong. Among 398 genotyped donors of the cohort, an average of about 240,000 unique TCR beta nucleotide sequences were sequenced per donor, roughly 18% of them non-productive.

The CDR3 runs 14 amino acids, cysteine and phenylalanine included. Just CDR3 DNA is preserved here, 42 bases in frame from base 1. Relative to germline, V is 7 bases shorter and J is 2 bases shorter, with 13 bases between their ends. The CDR1 and CDR2 encoded by the germline V gene are ENHRY and SYGVKD. The cohort comprised several hundred healthy bone marrow donors. At the time of sampling, all cohort members were nominally healthy, though unrecorded immune exposures were likely present. The donor tested CMV seropositive and was one of the 289 seropositive cohort members. A peripheral blood sample was collected from each donor, and TCR beta sequencing was performed on peripheral blood mononuclear cells. The Qiagen DNeasy Blood Extraction Kit was used to extract genomic DNA from the blood cell samples. Overall results and qualifications from the work: Most TCR sequences were observed very rarely across donors, whereas some public TCRs were present in many individuals. In the study, approximately 150 TCR beta chains were listed as associated with cytomegalovirus. Because counts were too low, seventeen rarely observed V segments, including chromosome 9 orphons, were left out of the earlier analysis of some 600 of the donors. In a later analysis, most CMV-associated TCR beta chains were found to appear HLA-restricted, with HLA associations seemingly driven largely by CMV exposure. Linkage disequilibrium might explain the correlated functional status among segregating V segments, but an unknown experimental factor could not be excluded. When HLA alleles, especially DR and DQ, strongly co-occurred, TCR associations were difficult to assign to individual alleles. Roughly uniform sequencing depth across donors was assumed in presence/absence analyses, although this assumption may not hold. Broadly in line with IMGT annotations, most TCR beta V segments showed up in productive rearrangements about 90% or about 30% of the time in an earlier analysis of some 590 of the donors. Compared with the 666-donor mean, donors in an Asian-associated ancestry cluster had fewer N-insertions in productive TCRs, according to a later genetic analysis. A few of the identified cytomegalovirus-associated TCR beta chains were confirmed in vitro to be specific for cytomegalovirus antigens. An association between a missense DCLRE1C variant and V-gene and J-gene trimming of TCR beta chains was found in a later genetic analysis and replicated in an independent cohort. In a later analysis, HLA-associated TCR beta chains were found to be more clonally expanded and to have lower generation probabilities than equally common non-associated chains. Several of the top co-occurrence clusters appeared to be linked to parvovirus B19, influenza, CMV and Epstein-Barr virus, according to a later analysis. For the cohort, immune exposure information was limited to CMV serostatus. Because the 87-base-pair reads could not distinguish some IMGT-functional V segments, including TRBV6-2 and TRBV6-3, those segments were excluded. A cluster of highly shared sequence variants was judged likely to be a technical artifact of the sequencing pipeline. The authors suggested that the approach could potentially be extended to other disease states and immunological phenotypes. Specific HLA alleles were associated with roughly 16,000 TCR beta sequences at a false discovery rate of 0.05 in a later analysis. In a later analysis, the rate of TCR association differed among HLA loci, with DRB1 alleles having the most associated TCRs and HLA-C alleles having the fewest. Cytomegalovirus status was reported to be diagnosed by the classifier with high specificity and sensitivity in both the original and validation cohorts. Because HLA typing was missing for some donors at each locus, association tests included only the typed subset. This cohort had only TCR beta chains sequenced, and the lack of alpha or paired-chain data limited which features could be detected. A further reported finding was that TCR beta sequences accurately predicted the HLA-A and HLA-B alleles for most subjects in the first cohort.

The receptor was isolated from a man over 45 in good health and CMV-seropositive. The sequence links TRBV10-3 to TRBJ2-3; a tentative D match to TRBD1 spans 5 bases. Sequencing was performed on PBMCs. The CDR3 in this case is CAIKERQNTDTQYF. At the DNA level, the sequence is TGTGCCATCAAAGAAAGACAGAACACAGATACGCAGTATTTT.